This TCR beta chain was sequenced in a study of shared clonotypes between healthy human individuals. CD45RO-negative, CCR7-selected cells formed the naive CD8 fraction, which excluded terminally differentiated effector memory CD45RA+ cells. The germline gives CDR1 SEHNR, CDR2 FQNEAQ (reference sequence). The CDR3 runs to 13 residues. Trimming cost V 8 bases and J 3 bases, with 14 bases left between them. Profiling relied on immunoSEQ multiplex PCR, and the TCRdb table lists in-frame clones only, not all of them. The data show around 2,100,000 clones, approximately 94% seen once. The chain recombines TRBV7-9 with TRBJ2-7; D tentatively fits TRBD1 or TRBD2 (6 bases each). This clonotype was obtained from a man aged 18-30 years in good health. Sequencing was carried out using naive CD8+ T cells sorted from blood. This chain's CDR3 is CASLQGTDYEQYF. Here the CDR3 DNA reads TGTGCCAGCCTCCAGGGGACTGACTACGAGCAGTACTTC.